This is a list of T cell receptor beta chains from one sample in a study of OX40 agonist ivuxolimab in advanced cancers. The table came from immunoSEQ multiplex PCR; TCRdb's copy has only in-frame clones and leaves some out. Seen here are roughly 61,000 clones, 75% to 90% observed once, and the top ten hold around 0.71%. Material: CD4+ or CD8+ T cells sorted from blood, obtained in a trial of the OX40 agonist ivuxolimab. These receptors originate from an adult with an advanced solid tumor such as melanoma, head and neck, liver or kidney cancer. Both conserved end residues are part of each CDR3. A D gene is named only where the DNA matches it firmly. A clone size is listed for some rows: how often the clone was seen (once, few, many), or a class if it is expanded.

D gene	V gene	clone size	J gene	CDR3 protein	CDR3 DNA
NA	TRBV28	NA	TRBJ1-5	CASSLLGSNQPQHF	TGTGCCAGCAGTTTACTGGGAAGCAATCAGCCCCAGCATTTT
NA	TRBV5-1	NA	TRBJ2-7	CASSRRWDSEQYF	TGCGCCAGCAGCCGACGGTGGGATTCCGAGCAGTACTTC
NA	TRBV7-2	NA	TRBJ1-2	CASSKPRASGNYGYTF	TGTGCCAGCAGTAAGCCCAGGGCCTCCGGGAACTATGGCTACACCTTC
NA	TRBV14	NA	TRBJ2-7	CASSQAYEQYF	TGTGCCAGCAGCCAAGCCTACGAGCAGTACTTC
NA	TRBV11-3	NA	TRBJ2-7	CASSLGGKYEQYF	TGTGCCAGCAGCTTAGGGGGCAAATACGAGCAGTACTTC
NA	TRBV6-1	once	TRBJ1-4	CASKETLGTNEKLFF	TGTGCCAGCAAGGAGACCTTAGGAACTAATGAAAAACTGTTTTTT
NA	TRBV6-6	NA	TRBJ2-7	CASIGTSAYEQYF	TGTGCCAGCATAGGGACATCGGCCTACGAGCAGTACTTC
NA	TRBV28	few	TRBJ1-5	CASRASGAGNQPQHF	TGTGCCAGCAGGGCATCGGGGGCAGGCAATCAGCCCCAGCATTTT
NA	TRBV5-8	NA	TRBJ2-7	CASSFVGEQYF	TGTGCCAGCAGCTTCGTGGGGGAGCAGTACTTC
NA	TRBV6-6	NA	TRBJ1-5	CASSYPNIEGPQHF	TGTGCCAGCAGTTACCCAAACATAGAGGGCCCCCAGCATTTT
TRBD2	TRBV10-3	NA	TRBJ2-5	CAISEGLAGAKQETQYF	TGTGCCATCAGTGAGGGGCTAGCGGGGGCCAAGCAGGAGACCCAGTACTTC
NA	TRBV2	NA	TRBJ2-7	CASSGDWDEQYF	TGTGCCAGCAGTGGGGACTGGGACGAGCAGTACTTC
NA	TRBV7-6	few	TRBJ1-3	CASSPGLSGNTIYF	TGTGCCAGCAGCCCGGGACTCTCTGGAAACACCATATATTTT
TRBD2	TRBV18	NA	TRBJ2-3	CASSPLAGPTDTQYF	TGTGCCAGCTCACCACTAGCGGGCCCCACAGATACGCAGTATTTT
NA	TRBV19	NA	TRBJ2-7	CASSDSIARGYEQYF	TGTGCCAGTAGCGACTCTATTGCCAGGGGCTACGAGCAGTACTTC
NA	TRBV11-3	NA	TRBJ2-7	CASTSRGEQYF	TGTGCCAGCACCTCGAGGGGGGAGCAGTACTTC
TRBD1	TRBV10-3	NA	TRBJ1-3	CAISGSTGGLGNTIYF	TGTGCCATCAGTGGAAGCACAGGGGGCTTGGGAAACACCATATATTTT
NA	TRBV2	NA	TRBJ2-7	CASHPGAGEQYF	TGTGCCAGCCATCCAGGGGCGGGCGAGCAGTACTTC
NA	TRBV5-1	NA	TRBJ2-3	CASSLWTVFTDTQYF	TGCGCCAGCAGCTTGTGGACAGTTTTCACAGATACGCAGTATTTT
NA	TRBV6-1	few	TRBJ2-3	CASRLPRGTDTQYF	TGTGCCAGCAGACTGCCCCGGGGCACAGATACGCAGTATTTT
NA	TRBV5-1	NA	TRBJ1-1	CASGPAGANTEAFF	TGCGCCAGCGGACCCGCAGGGGCGAACACTGAAGCTTTCTTT
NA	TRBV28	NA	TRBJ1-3	CASTRMENAGNTIYF	TGTGCCAGCACACGGATGGAGAATGCTGGAAACACCATATATTTT
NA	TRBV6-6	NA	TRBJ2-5	CASSITETQYF	TGTGCCAGCAGTATTACGGAGACCCAGTACTTC
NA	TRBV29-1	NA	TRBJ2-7	CSVEGSGDEQYF	TGCAGCGTTGAAGGTTCGGGTGACGAGCAGTACTTC
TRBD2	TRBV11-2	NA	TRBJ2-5	CASSLGGGPGETQYF	TGTGCCAGCAGCTTAGGCGGGGGGCCGGGGGAGACCCAGTACTTC
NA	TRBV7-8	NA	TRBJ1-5	CASSLSAQGLWPQHF	TGTGCCAGCAGCTTAAGCGCACAGGGCTTGTGGCCCCAGCATTTT
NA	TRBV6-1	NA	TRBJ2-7	CASRIIHASYEQYF	TGTGCCAGTAGAATTATACACGCGTCCTACGAGCAGTACTTC
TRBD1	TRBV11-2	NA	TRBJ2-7	CASSSGQGQVYEQYF	TGTGCCAGCAGCTCCGGACAGGGACAGGTCTACGAGCAGTACTTC
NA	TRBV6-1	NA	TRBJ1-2	CASSERGDYGYTF	TGTGCCAGCAGCGAACGGGGGGACTATGGCTACACCTTC
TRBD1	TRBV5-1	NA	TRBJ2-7	CASSLAWTGYEQYF	TGCGCCAGCAGCTTGGCATGGACAGGCTACGAGCAGTACTTC